This T cell receptor beta chain derives from a study of cytomegalovirus exposure and HLA in healthy donors. General study results and limits: Most TCR beta V segments were productive about 87% or about 30% of the time in an earlier analysis. In a later analysis, a missense DCLRE1C variant was linked to TCR beta V- and J-gene trimming. Looking again later, the authors saw that most CMV-associated TCR beta chains seemed HLA-restricted.

V lost 3 bases, J lost 3 bases, and 9 bases lay in between. The CDR3 is 13 amino acids. Germline V gene lookup returns CDR1 WNHNN and CDR2 SYGVQD (reference sequence). This clone was seen a few times. The antigen remains unidentified. Nominal health characterized the donors when sampled, though unrecorded immune exposures were likely. With 60 Vbeta and 13 Jbeta primers, the PCR was carried out. The data were produced by immunoSEQ multiplex PCR, yet TCRdb's version contains in-frame clones alone and is incomplete. The table has 150,000 or so clones, roughly 70% seen once. The sequencing sample was made of PBMCs. The TCR was taken from a man aged 25 to 45 in good health and CMV-seropositive. The chain recombines TRBV10-1 with TRBJ2-7; D is undetermined. CDR3 sequence reads: CASSDGQSYEQYF. Here the CDR3 DNA reads TGCGCCAGCAGTGATGGGCAGAGCTACGAGCAGTACTTC.